This entry describes one T cell receptor (beta chain). Participants were placed into cohorts based on the clinical history they reported. This entry is derived from a study of blood T cell repertoires in COVID-19. The V segment lost 4 bases and the J segment 1 base; nucleotides outside the gene matches: 13. Germline-derived CDR1 and CDR2 are SGHRS and YFSETQ. The CDR3 spans 19 residues. Only in-frame clones appear in the TCRdb table, and some are missing; sequencing was by immunoSEQ multiplex PCR. The repertoire consists of over 200,000 clones, with about 86% occurring once and the leading ten covering around 8.9%.

Specimen: PBMCs or T cells enriched from blood (not recorded which). The chain employs TRBV5-1 and TRBJ2-7; 14 positions agree with TRBD2. The clonotype originates from a woman in her fifties or sixties with acute COVID-19. The CDR3: CASSARLAGGTVASYEQYF. CDR3 bases: TGCGCCAGCAGCGCACGACTAGCGGGAGGGACTGTCGCTTCCTACGAGCAGTACTTC.